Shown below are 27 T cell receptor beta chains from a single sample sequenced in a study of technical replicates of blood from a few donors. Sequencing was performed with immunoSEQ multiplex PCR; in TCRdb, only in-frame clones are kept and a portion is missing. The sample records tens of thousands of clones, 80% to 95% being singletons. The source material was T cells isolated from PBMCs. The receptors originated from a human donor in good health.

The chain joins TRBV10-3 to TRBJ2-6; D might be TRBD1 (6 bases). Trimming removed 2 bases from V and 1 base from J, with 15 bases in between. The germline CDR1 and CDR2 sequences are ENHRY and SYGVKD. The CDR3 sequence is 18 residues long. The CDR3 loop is CAISETGILASGANVLTF. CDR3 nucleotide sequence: TGTGCCATCAGTGAGACAGGGATACTTGCTTCTGGGGCCAACGTCCTGACTTTC.

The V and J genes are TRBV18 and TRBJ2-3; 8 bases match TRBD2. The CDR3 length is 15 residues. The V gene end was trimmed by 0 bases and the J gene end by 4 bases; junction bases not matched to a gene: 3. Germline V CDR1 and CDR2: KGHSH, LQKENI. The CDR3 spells CASSPPREGADTQYF. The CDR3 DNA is TGTGCCAGCTCACCACCACGGGAGGGGGCAGATACGCAGTATTTT.

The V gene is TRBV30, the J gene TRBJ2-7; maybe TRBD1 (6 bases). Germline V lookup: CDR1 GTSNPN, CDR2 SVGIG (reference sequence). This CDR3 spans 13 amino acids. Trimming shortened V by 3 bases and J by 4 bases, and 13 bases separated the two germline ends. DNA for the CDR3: TGTGCCTGGAGCCCGGGACACACTTACGAGCAGTACTTC. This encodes CAWSPGHTYEQYF.

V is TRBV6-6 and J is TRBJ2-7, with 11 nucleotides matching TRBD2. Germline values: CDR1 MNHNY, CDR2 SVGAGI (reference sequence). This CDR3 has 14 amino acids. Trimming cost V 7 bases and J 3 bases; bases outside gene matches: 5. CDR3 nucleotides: TGTGCCAGCACCCCTACTAGCGGGAGCTACGAGCAGTACTTC. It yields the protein CASTPTSGSYEQYF.

The CDR3 DNA reads TGTGCCAGCAGCGTAGAGGGAGCGCCGTTCTACGAGCAGTACTTC. Translating gives CASSVEGAPFYEQYF. The chain carries TRBV9 and TRBJ2-7; TRBD2 might be the D (5 bases). The germline gives CDR1 SGDLS, CDR2 YYNGEE. Trimming pared 0 bases from V and 3 bases from J, leaving 13 bases between. The CDR3 totals 15 residues.

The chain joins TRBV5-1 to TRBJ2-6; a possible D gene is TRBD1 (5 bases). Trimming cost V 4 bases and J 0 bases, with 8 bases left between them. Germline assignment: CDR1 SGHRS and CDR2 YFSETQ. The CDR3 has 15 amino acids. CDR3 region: CASSVDSSGANVLTF. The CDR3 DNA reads TGCGCCAGCAGCGTTGACAGCTCTGGGGCCAACGTCCTGACTTTC.

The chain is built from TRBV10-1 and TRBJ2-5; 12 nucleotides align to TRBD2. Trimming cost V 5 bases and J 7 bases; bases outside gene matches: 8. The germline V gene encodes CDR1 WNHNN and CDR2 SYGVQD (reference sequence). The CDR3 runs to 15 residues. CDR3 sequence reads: CASSPTSGRAVTQYF. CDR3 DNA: TGCGCCAGCAGTCCGACTAGCGGGAGAGCGGTGACCCAGTACTTC.

The CDR3 reads CASSLDPAGRMNEQFF. DNA of the CDR3: TGTGCCAGCAGCTTGGATCCAGCGGGAAGGATGAATGAGCAGTTCTTC. V usage is TRBV5-8 and J usage is TRBJ2-1; 7 bases agree with TRBD2. The V segment lost 0 bases and the J segment 7 bases; nucleotides outside the gene matches: 10. The CDR3 loop spans 16 amino acids. Per germline, CDR1 SGHTS and CDR2 YDEGEE.

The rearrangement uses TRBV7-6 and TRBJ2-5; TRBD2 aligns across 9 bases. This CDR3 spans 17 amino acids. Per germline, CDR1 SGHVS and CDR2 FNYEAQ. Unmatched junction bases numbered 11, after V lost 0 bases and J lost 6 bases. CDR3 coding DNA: TGTGCCAGCAGCTTAGCTTTAGCGGGAGAGATCGGGAAGACCCAGTACTTC. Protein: CASSLALAGEIGKTQYF.

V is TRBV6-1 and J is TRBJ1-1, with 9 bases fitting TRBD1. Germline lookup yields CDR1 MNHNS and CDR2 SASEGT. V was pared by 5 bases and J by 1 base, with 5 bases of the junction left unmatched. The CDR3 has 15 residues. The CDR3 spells CASSPLGQGNTEAFF. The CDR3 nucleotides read TGTGCCAGCAGTCCCCTGGGACAGGGGAACACTGAAGCTTTCTTT.

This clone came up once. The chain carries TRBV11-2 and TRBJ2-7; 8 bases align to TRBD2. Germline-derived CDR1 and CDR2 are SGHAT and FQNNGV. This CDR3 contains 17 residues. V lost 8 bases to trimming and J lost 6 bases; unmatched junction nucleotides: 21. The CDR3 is CASFSRWSGSLKSEQYF. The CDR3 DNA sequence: TGTGCCAGCTTTAGTCGTTGGAGCGGGAGTTTGAAGTCCGAGCAGTACTTC.

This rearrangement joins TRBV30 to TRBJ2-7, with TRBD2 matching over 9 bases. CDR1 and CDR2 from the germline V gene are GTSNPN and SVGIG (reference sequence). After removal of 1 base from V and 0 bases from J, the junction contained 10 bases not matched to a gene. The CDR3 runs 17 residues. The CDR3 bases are TGTGCCTGGAGTGGACTAGCGGAAGACGGCTACTCCTACGAGCAGTACTTC. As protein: CAWSGLAEDGYSYEQYF.

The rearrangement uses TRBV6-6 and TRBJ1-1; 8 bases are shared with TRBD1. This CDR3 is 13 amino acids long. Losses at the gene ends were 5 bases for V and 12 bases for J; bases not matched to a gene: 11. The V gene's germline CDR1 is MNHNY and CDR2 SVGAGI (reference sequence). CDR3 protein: CASSPRTGLAPFF. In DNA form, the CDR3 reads TGTGCCAGCAGTCCTCGGACAGGGCTCGCGCCTTTCTTT.

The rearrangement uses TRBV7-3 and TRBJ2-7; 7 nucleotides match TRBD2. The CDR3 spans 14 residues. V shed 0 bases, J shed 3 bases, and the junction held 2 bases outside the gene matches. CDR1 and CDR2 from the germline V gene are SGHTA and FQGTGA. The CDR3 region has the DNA TGTGCCAGCAGCTTAACGGGGACTAACTACGAGCAGTACTTC. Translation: CASSLTGTNYEQYF. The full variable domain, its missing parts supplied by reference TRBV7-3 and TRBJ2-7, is GAGVSQTPSNKVTEKGKYVELRCDPISGHTALYWYRQSLGQGPEFLIYFQGTGAADDSGLPNDRFFAVRPEGSVSTLKIQRTERGDSAVYLCASSLTGTNYEQYFGPGTRLTVT.

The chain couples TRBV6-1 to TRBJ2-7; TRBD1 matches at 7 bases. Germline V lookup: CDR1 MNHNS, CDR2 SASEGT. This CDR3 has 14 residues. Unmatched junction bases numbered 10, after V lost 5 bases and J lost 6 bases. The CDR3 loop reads CASSLSRGMGEQYF. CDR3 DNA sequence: TGTGCCAGCAGTCTATCCAGGGGGATGGGCGAGCAGTACTTC.

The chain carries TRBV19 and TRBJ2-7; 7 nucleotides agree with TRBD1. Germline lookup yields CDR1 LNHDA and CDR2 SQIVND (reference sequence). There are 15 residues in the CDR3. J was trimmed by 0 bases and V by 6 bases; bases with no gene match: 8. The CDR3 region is CASSPLGTVSYEQYF. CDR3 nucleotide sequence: TGTGCCAGTAGCCCTCTAGGGACAGTCTCCTACGAGCAGTACTTC.

CDR3 coding DNA: TGTGCCAGCAGCGGAATGACTAGCTCCTACGAGCAGTACTTC. Translation gives CASSGMTSSYEQYF. This sequence joins TRBV9 and TRBJ2-7; D perhaps matches TRBD2 (6 bases). CDR1 and CDR2 (germline): SGDLS, YYNGEE. CDR3 length equals 14 residues. Trimming cost V 3 bases and J 0 bases, with 10 bases left between them.

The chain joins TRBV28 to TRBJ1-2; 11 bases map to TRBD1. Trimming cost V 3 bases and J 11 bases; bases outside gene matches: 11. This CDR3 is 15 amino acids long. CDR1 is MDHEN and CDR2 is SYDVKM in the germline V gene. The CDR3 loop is CASSLPGQGADRYTF. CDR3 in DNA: TGTGCCAGCAGTTTGCCTGGACAGGGGGCGGATCGATACACCTTC.

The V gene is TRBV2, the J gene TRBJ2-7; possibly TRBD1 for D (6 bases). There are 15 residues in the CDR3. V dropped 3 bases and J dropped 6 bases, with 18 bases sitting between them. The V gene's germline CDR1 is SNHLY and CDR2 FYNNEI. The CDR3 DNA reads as TGTGCCAGCAGTGAGCAACAGGGTTTTAAGGTCGAGCAGTACTTC. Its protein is CASSEQQGFKVEQYF.

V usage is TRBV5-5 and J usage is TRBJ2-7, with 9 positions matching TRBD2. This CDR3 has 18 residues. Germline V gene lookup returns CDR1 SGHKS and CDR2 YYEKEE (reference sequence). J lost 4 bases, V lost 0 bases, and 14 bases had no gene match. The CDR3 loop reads CASSLEPFSSGRPYEQYF. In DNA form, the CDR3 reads TGTGCCAGCAGCTTGGAGCCCTTTTCGAGCGGGAGGCCTTACGAGCAGTACTTC.

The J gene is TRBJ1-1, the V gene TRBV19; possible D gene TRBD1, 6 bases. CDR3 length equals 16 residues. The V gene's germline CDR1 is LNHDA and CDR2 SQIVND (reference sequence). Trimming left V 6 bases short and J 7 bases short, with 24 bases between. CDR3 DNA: TGTGCCAGTAGCCGTGACGCGGGCGGGGGCACCTTTGAAGCTTTCTTT. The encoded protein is CASSRDAGGGTFEAFF.

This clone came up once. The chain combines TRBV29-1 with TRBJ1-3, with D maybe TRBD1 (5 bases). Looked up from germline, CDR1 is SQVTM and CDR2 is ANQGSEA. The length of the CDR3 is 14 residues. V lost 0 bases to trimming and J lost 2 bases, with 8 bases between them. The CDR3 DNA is TGCAGCGTTGAAGAGGGGGGAACTGGAAACACCATATATTTT. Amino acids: CSVEEGGTGNTIYF. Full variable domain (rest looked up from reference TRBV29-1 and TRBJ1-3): SAVISQKPSRDICQRGTSLTIQCQVDSQVTMMFWYRQQPGQSLTLIATANQGSEATYESGFVIDKFPISRPNLTFSTLTVSNMSPEDSSIYLCSVEEGGTGNTIYFGEGSWLTVV.

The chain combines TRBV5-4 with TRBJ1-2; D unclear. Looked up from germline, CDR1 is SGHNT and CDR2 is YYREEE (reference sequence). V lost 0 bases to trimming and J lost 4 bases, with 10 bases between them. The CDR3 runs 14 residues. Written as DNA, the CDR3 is TGTGCCAGCAGCTTGGAGCCATCGGGCTATGGCTACACCTTC. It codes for CASSLEPSGYGYTF. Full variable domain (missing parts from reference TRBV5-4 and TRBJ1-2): ETGVTQSPTHLIKTRGQQVTLRCSSQSGHNTVSWYQQALGQGPQFIFQYYREEENGRGNFPPRFSGLQFPNYSSELNVNALELDDSALYLCASSLEPSGYGYTFGSGTRLTVV.

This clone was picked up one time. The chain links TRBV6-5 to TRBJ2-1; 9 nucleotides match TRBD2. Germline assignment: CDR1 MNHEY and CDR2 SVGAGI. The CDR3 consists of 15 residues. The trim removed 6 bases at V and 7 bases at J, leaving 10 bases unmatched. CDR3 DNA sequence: TGTGCCAGCAGATCCGGGACTAGCCCAAGTAATGAGCAGTTCTTC. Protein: CASRSGTSPSNEQFF.

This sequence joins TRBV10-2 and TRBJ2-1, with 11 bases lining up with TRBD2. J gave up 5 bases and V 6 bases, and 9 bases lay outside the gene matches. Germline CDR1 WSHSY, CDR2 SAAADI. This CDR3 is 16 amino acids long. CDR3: CASRNPPGLADNEQFF. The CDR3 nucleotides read TGCGCCAGCAGGAACCCCCCGGGACTAGCGGACAATGAGCAGTTCTTC.

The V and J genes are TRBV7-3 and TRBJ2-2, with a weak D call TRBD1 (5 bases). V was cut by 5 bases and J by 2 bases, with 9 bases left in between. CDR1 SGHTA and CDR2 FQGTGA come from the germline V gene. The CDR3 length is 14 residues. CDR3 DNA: TGTGCCAGCAGCAAGACAGCCAACACCGGGGAGCTGTTTTTT. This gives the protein CASSKTANTGELFF.

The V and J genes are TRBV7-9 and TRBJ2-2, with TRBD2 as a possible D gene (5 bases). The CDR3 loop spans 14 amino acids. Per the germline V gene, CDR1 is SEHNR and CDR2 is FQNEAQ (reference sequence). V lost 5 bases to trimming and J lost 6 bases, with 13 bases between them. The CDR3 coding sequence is TGTGCCAGCAGCCAACCGGGGATTCCCGGGGAGCTGTTTTTT. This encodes CASSQPGIPGELFF.